One sample yielded the 27 T cell receptor beta chains listed below, sequenced in a study of shared clonotypes between healthy human individuals. The repertoire was sequenced with immunoSEQ multiplex PCR; TCRdb's copy has only in-frame clones and lacks some. The sample lists about 2.4 million clones; over 85% were seen once. Sequences were obtained from naive CD4+ T cells from PBMCs. The subset was: CD45RA+ positively selected. These receptors originate from a man younger than 35 in good health. Some clones in this sample may be carry-over from other donors' samples.

This clone appeared once. The rearrangement joins TRBV5-1 to TRBJ2-7; TRBD2 agrees at 9 bases. Per the germline V gene, CDR1 is SGHRS and CDR2 is YFSETQ. The CDR3 covers 15 residues. Losses at the gene ends were 0 bases for V and 2 bases for J; bases not matched to a gene: 3. CDR3 sequence: CASSLGLADPYEQYF. The CDR3 nucleotides are TGCGCCAGCAGCTTGGGACTAGCGGACCCCTACGAGCAGTACTTC.

Points on this clone: Additional DNA sequences in this sample encode the identical CDR3. The chain uses TRBV6-6 and TRBJ1-5; D unclear. The CDR3 has 14 residues. V was pared by 6 bases and J by 1 base, with 10 bases between. The germline CDR1 and CDR2 sequences are MNHNY and SVGAGI (reference sequence). For the CDR3, the DNA is TGTGCCAGCAGGCCCGGGAACAGCAATCAGCCCCAGCATTTT. Amino acids: CASRPGNSNQPQHF.

The V gene is TRBV5-6, the J gene TRBJ1-1; 7 bases are a match to TRBD1. Germline V gene data show CDR1 as SGHDT and CDR2 as YYEEEE. V shed 0 bases and J 1 base; nucleotides not matched to a gene: 3. This CDR3 contains 15 residues. The chain's CDR3 is CASSLASGGNTEAFF. CDR3 DNA sequence: TGTGCCAGCAGCTTGGCCTCAGGGGGGAACACTGAAGCTTTCTTT.

The chain joins TRBV28 to TRBJ2-1; 7 bases fit TRBD2. Per the germline V gene, CDR1 is MDHEN and CDR2 is SYDVKM. Trimming cost V 7 bases and J 4 bases; bases outside gene matches: 7. The CDR3 length is 14 residues. The CDR3, as DNA: TGTGCCAGCACCCCGGGGGGAGATTACAATGAGCAGTTCTTC. Translation gives CASTPGGDYNEQFF. Full variable domain (missing parts from reference TRBV28 and TRBJ2-1): DVKVTQSSRYLVKRTGEKVFLECVQDMDHENMFWYRQDPGLGLRLIYFSYDVKMKEKGDIPEGYSVSREKKERFSLILESASTNQTSMYLCASTPGGDYNEQFFGPGTRLTVL.

The chain recombines TRBV30 with TRBJ2-5; D remains unclear. The CDR3 is 10 residues long. In germline, CDR1 is GTSNPN, CDR2 SVGIG (reference sequence). V was pared by 4 bases and J by 1 base, with 1 base between. The CDR3 DNA reads as TGTGCCTGGATCCAAGAGACCCAGTACTTC. This encodes CAWIQETQYF.

This chain joins TRBV14 and TRBJ2-7; possibly TRBD1 or TRBD2 for D (5 bases each). With 4 bases removed from V and 3 bases from J, the gap between germline ends came to 19 bases. The CDR3 is made up of 16 amino acids. The germline V gene has CDR1 SGHDN and CDR2 FVKESK. The CDR3: CASSPNRRRGNYEQYF. CDR3 in DNA: TGTGCCAGCAGCCCTAACAGGAGGAGAGGGAACTACGAGCAGTACTTC.

This clone came up once. V usage is TRBV27 and J usage is TRBJ1-2, with 9 bases aligning to TRBD1. V was clipped by 0 bases and J by 0 bases; unmatched bases: 5. CDR3 length equals 17 residues. Germline CDR1 reads MNHEY; CDR2 reads SMNVEV (reference sequence). DNA of the CDR3: TGTGCCAGCAGTTTATCAGGGACAGGGCCAGCTAACTATGGCTACACCTTC. This sequence encodes CASSLSGTGPANYGYTF.

V gene TRBV6-5 combines with J gene TRBJ1-4; the D gene is possibly TRBD1 (5 bases). The CDR3 sequence is 13 residues long. Deletions cut 6 bases from V and 8 bases from J, with 13 bases between. Germline lookup yields CDR1 MNHEY and CDR2 SVGAGI. CDR3 sequence: CASRTGGKEKLFF. The CDR3 nucleotides read TGTGCCAGCAGGACTGGGGGGAAGGAAAAACTGTTTTTT.

This clone has just one count. V gene TRBV5-1 combines with J gene TRBJ1-3, with D unresolved. Trimming took 5 bases from V and 2 from J, leaving 14 bases between them. Germline lookup yields CDR1 SGHRS and CDR2 YFSETQ. This CDR3 is built from 15 residues. The DNA for the CDR3 is TGCGCCAGCAGTCTAGGGTTAGACCCTGGAAACACCATATATTTT. Protein sequence: CASSLGLDPGNTIYF. The entire variable domain, with the rest obtained from reference TRBV5-1 and TRBJ1-3, is as follows: KAGVTQTPRYLIKTRGQQVTLSCSPISGHRSVSWYQQTPGQGLQFLFEYFSETQRNKGNFPGRFSGRQFSNSRSEMNVSTLELGDSALYLCASSLGLDPGNTIYFGEGSWLTVV.

The chain couples TRBV6-5 to TRBJ2-7; 8 nucleotides line up with TRBD1. Germline V gene lookup returns CDR1 MNHEY and CDR2 SVGAGI. The CDR3 sequence is 15 residues long. V lost 7 bases and J lost 3; bases outside the gene matches: 11. The CDR3 DNA sequence: TGTGCCAGCATCAATACCGGGACAGGCAACTACGAGCAGTACTTC. This codes for CASINTGTGNYEQYF.

V usage is TRBV5-6 and J usage is TRBJ2-4, with unresolved D. Per the germline V gene, CDR1 is SGHDT and CDR2 is YYEEEE. Trimming removed 0 bases from V and 0 bases from J, with 13 bases in between. This CDR3 is built from 17 residues. The CDR3 is CASSLVSGGLAKNIQYF. The CDR3 region has the DNA TGTGCCAGCAGCTTGGTCTCAGGTGGTCTAGCCAAAAACATTCAGTACTTC.

The V call is TRBV2, the J call TRBJ2-1; D gene ambiguous. The V end was cut by 4 bases, the J end by 0 bases, with 7 bases between. This CDR3 region has 14 residues. Germline CDR1 reads SNHLY; CDR2 reads FYNNEI. CDR3 amino acids: CASSVLFSYNEQFF. Written as DNA, the CDR3 is TGTGCCAGCAGTGTTCTTTTCTCCTACAATGAGCAGTTCTTC.

The chain couples TRBV18 to TRBJ1-2; possibly TRBD1 for D (5 bases). V was pared by 2 bases and J by 7 bases, with 11 bases between. The germline CDR1 and CDR2 sequences are KGHSH and LQKENI. The CDR3 is 13 residues long. The chain's CDR3 is CASSPARDVGYTF. The CDR3 region has the DNA TGTGCCAGCTCACCAGCCAGGGACGTTGGCTACACCTTC.

The CDR3 loop is CASSPLGPTNTGELFF. In nucleotides, the CDR3 is TGTGCCAGCAGCCCCCTTGGGCCTACGAACACCGGGGAGCTGTTTTTT. The rearrangement uses TRBV5-4 and TRBJ2-2; unclear D gene. V was shortened by 4 bases and J by 0 bases, with 13 bases between the two germline ends. The CDR3 is made up of 16 amino acids. The germline V gene encodes CDR1 SGHNT and CDR2 YYREEE (reference sequence).

In this sample, this clone turned up once. Mismatch with germline at one junction end may stem from a read error. The rearrangement links TRBV28 to TRBJ1-2; TRBD1 might be the D (5 bases). The germline gives CDR1 MDHEN, CDR2 SYDVKM. The CDR3 is 14 amino acids. The CDR3 sequence is CASGLLLGGDGYTF. The CDR3 nucleotides are TGTGCCAGCGGTTTGCTCCTGGGGGGGGATGGCTACACCTTC.

The rearrangement links TRBV6-1 to TRBJ1-2, with D perhaps TRBD1 (6 bases). The germline gives CDR1 MNHNS, CDR2 SASEGT. CDR3 length: 22 residues. Trimming removed 0 bases from V and 0 bases from J, with 29 bases in between. The CDR3 DNA follows: TGTGCCAGCAGTGAAGCCACCTTCGTTGGTTGGGCCTCAGGGGTCCCTAACTATGGCTACACCTTC. It yields the protein CASSEATFVGWASGVPNYGYTF.

This chain connects TRBV11-2 to TRBJ2-3; D is unclear. The CDR3 extends over 14 amino acids. Between the trimmed V and J ends, which lost 1 base and 2 bases, there was a span of 7 bases. CDR1 is SGHAT and CDR2 is FQNNGV in the germline V gene. DNA for the CDR3: TGTGCCAGCAGCTTAGTTGACCCCACAGATACGCAGTATTTT. This encodes CASSLVDPTDTQYF.

The CDR3 is CASSWGTRGSTQYF. The CDR3 region has the DNA TGTGCCAGCAGCTGGGGGACCAGGGGGTCGACCCAGTACTTC. The gene calls are TRBV5-6 and TRBJ2-5, with 7 nucleotides matching TRBD1. CDR1 is SGHDT, CDR2 YYEEEE, per germline. The CDR3 sequence is 14 residues long. The V segment lost 3 bases and the J segment 7 bases; nucleotides outside the gene matches: 9.

This clone has only a few counts. The sample contains more than one DNA sequence encoding this CDR3. This chain's CDR3 is CASSLGTGGQPQHF. The CDR3 region has the DNA TGCGCCAGCAGCCTAGGGACAGGGGGTCAGCCCCAGCATTTT. The chain employs TRBV5-1 and TRBJ1-5; TRBD1 matches 11 bases. Germline-derived CDR1 and CDR2 are SGHRS and YFSETQ. V gave up 4 bases and J gave up 6 bases; unmatched junction bases: 3. This CDR3 spans 14 amino acids.

In its sample, this clone was seen once. The chain is built from TRBV28 and TRBJ1-2; no clear D gene. Trimming cost V 3 bases and J 5 bases, with 19 bases left between them. The CDR3 is 16 residues long. The V gene's germline CDR1 is MDHEN and CDR2 SYDVKM. CDR3 sequence: CASSFLPRVSTYGYTF. DNA of the CDR3: TGTGCCAGCAGTTTTTTGCCACGGGTTTCGACTTATGGCTACACCTTC.

CDR3 nucleotide sequence: TGTGCCAGCAGCTTAGCGGGGACTAGCGGGAGCGATGAGCAGTTCTTC. Protein sequence: CASSLAGTSGSDEQFF. The rearrangement joins TRBV7-9 to TRBJ2-1; TRBD2 aligns across 14 bases. CDR3 size: 16 residues. Trimming removed 0 bases from V and 8 bases from J; junction bases left unmatched: 3. Germline CDR1 reads SEHNR; CDR2 reads FQNEAQ (reference sequence).

The CDR3 spells CASTLSNTEAFF. CDR3 nucleotide sequence: TGTGCCAGCACCCTATCCAACACTGAAGCTTTCTTT. V is TRBV11-3 and J is TRBJ1-1; D is unclear. The CDR3 extends over 12 amino acids. The ends were cut back, 7 bases at V and 2 bases at J, with 8 bases in the middle. Per germline, CDR1 SGHNT and CDR2 YENEEA.

The CDR3 reads CASSFRQNYGYTF. Here the CDR3 DNA reads TGTGCCAGCAGTTTCAGACAGAACTATGGCTACACCTTC. The chain recombines TRBV28 with TRBJ1-2; D may be TRBD1 (5 bases). Germline V lookup: CDR1 MDHEN, CDR2 SYDVKM. Trimming cost V 3 bases and J 2 bases, with 7 bases left between them. The CDR3 is 13 residues long.

This clone was counted once. The chain joins TRBV11-1 to TRBJ1-4, with D tentatively TRBD1 (6 bases). Germline CDR1 SGHAT, CDR2 FQDESV (reference sequence). V was shortened by 5 bases and J by 8 bases, with 24 bases between the two germline ends. The CDR3 sequence is 17 residues long. In nucleotides, the CDR3 is TGTGCCAGCAGCCGACACAGGGTTCGCTCCGACGGGGAAAAACTGTTTTTT. The encoded protein is CASSRHRVRSDGEKLFF.

The chain links TRBV27 to TRBJ2-4; no firm D call. Trimming took 4 bases from V and 0 from J, leaving 10 bases between them. In germline, CDR1 is MNHEY, CDR2 SMNVEV (reference sequence). CDR3 length equals 15 residues. The CDR3: CASSSAALAKNIQYF. CDR3 nucleotides: TGTGCCAGCAGTTCCGCCGCACTAGCCAAAAACATTCAGTACTTC.

This chain joins TRBV2 and TRBJ2-1; no clear D. There are 15 residues in the CDR3. Germline-derived CDR1 and CDR2 are SNHLY and FYNNEI. V gave up 2 bases and J gave up 2 bases, with 10 bases separating them. The CDR3 reads CASSESEEPYNEQFF. In DNA, the CDR3 is TGTGCCAGCAGTGAATCAGAGGAACCCTACAATGAGCAGTTCTTC. Full variable domain (remainder filled in from reference TRBV2 and TRBJ2-1): EPEVTQTPSHQVTQMGQEVILRCVPISNHLYFYWYRQILGQKVEFLVSFYNNEISEKSEIFDDQFSVERPDGSNFTLKIRSTKLEDSAMYFCASSESEEPYNEQFFGPGTRLTVL.

V usage is TRBV28 and J usage is TRBJ2-1, with D possibly TRBD1 on 5 matching bases. The germline gives CDR1 MDHEN, CDR2 SYDVKM. There are 15 residues in the CDR3. The ends were cut back, 6 bases at V and 5 bases at J, with 17 bases in the middle. The CDR3 loop is CASRSGAGWDNEQFF. In nucleotides, the CDR3 is TGTGCCAGCAGATCTGGGGCTGGATGGGACAATGAGCAGTTCTTC.